Below, 20 T cell receptor beta chains from the same sample are listed, as sequenced in a study of blood T cell repertoires in COVID-19. Data came from immunoSEQ multiplex PCR; TCRdb stores just in-frame clones and leaves some out. Here the sample spans 250,000 or so clones, 89% being singletons. The sample comprised peripheral blood. Source of these receptors: a middle-aged woman who had recovered from COVID-19.

This clone was seen only a few times. This rearrangement joins TRBV24-1 to TRBJ1-1; no firm D call. Germline-derived CDR1 and CDR2 are KGHDR and SFDVKD. This CDR3 comprises 14 residues. V was shortened by 3 bases and J by 4 bases, with 11 bases between the two germline ends. This chain's CDR3 is CATSDGPRATEAFF. CDR3 nucleotide sequence: TGTGCCACCAGTGATGGCCCGAGGGCCACTGAAGCTTTCTTT.

This clone was seen only once. The chain links TRBV30 to TRBJ2-2, with unresolved D. This CDR3 has 13 residues. Germline V lookup: CDR1 GTSNPN, CDR2 SVGIG (reference sequence). V was trimmed by 3 bases and J by 8 bases, leaving 13 bases between them. Here the CDR3 DNA reads TGTGCCTGGAGCCGGCAAACCGGGGGGGAGCTGTTTTTT. Translating it yields CAWSRQTGGELFF.

CDR3 residues: CASSLGTYNEQFF. Written as DNA, the CDR3 is TGTGCCAGCAGTTTGGGCACGTACAATGAGCAGTTCTTC. J is TRBJ2-1 and V is TRBV12-3 or TRBV12-4; D is undetermined. Trimming cost V 3 bases and J 4 bases, with 7 bases left between them. This CDR3 has 13 amino acids.

J is TRBJ2-1 and V is TRBV27; the match to TRBD2 covers 9 bases. The CDR3 covers 13 residues. Germline V CDR1 and CDR2: MNHEY, SMNVEV (reference sequence). Trimming at V came to 3 bases and at J to 7 bases, leaving 1 base not matched to a gene. The CDR3 DNA reads TGTGCCAGCAGTTTCCTAGCGGGAAATGAGCAGTTCTTC. It encodes CASSFLAGNEQFF.

In DNA form, the CDR3 reads TGTGCCAGCAGGCAACCGGGACAGGGAAGGGCTAATAATGAAAAACTGTTTTTT. It translates to CASRQPGQGRANNEKLFF. The V gene is TRBV28, the J gene TRBJ1-4; 9 bases match TRBD1. The trim removed 6 bases at V and 4 bases at J, leaving 15 bases unmatched. From germline, CDR1 is MDHEN and CDR2 SYDVKM. The CDR3 has 18 residues.

The chain combines TRBV6-5 with TRBJ2-7; perhaps TRBD2 as D (6 bases). The V and J ends lost 6 bases and 6 bases respectively, with 18 bases between them. Germline V gives CDR1 MNHEY, CDR2 SVGAGI. This CDR3 has 14 amino acids. CDR3 sequence (DNA): TGTGCCAGCAGCACTGGCCTTCTGGGGGGCGAGCAGTACGTC. Translated, it gives CASSTGLLGGEQYV.

This chain uses TRBV19 with TRBJ1-2, with D unclear. CDR1 is LNHDA, CDR2 SQIVND, per germline (reference sequence). V shed 4 bases and J shed 2 bases, with 8 bases lying between them. This CDR3 region has 13 residues. The DNA of the CDR3 is TGTGCCAGTAGTAATACGGGGAACTATGGCTACACCTTC. Its translation is CASSNTGNYGYTF.

This clone was counted a single time. The V and J genes are TRBV27 and TRBJ2-3; no clear D. Looked up from germline, CDR1 is MNHEY and CDR2 is SMNVEV (reference sequence). V lost 8 bases to trimming and J lost 6 bases, with 9 bases between them. The CDR3 runs 11 residues. CDR3 sequence (DNA): TGTGCCAGCGGAAAGAGGGATACGCAGTATTTT. It codes for CASGKRDTQYF.

The rearrangement links TRBV4-3 to TRBJ2-1; 8 positions match TRBD2. CDR1 is LGHNA, CDR2 YSLEER, per germline. The trim removed 0 bases at V and 4 bases at J, leaving 5 bases unmatched. The length of the CDR3 is 16 residues. The DNA of the CDR3 is TGCGCCAGCAGCCAAGAATTAGCGGGGTATTACAATGAGCAGTTCTTC. Protein sequence: CASSQELAGYYNEQFF.

The chain links TRBV5-6 to TRBJ2-7; 7 nucleotides agree with TRBD2. The CDR3 spans 14 residues. Losses at the gene ends were 4 bases for V and 2 bases for J; bases not matched to a gene: 6. Germline loops: CDR1 SGHDT, CDR2 YYEEEE. In DNA, the CDR3 is TGTGCCAGCAGCCGCGGGAGTTCCCCCTACGAGCAGTACGTC. The encoded protein is CASSRGSSPYEQYV.

The genes are TRBV27 and TRBJ2-2; 8 positions agree with TRBD2. The CDR3 is made up of 12 amino acids. Per the germline V gene, CDR1 is MNHEY and CDR2 is SMNVEV (reference sequence). J gave up 5 bases and V 9 bases, and 2 bases lay outside the gene matches. The CDR3 nucleotides are TGTGCCAGTAGCGGGGTAACCGGGGAGCTGTTTTTT. Its protein product is CASSGVTGELFF.

J is TRBJ2-1 and V is TRBV3-1 (or the pseudogene TRBV3-2); possibly TRBD2 for D (6 bases). The CDR3 has 15 amino acids. V lost 0 bases, J lost 4 bases, and 10 bases lay in between. Germline V gene data show CDR1 as LGHDT and CDR2 as YNNKEL (reference sequence). CDR3 DNA: TGTGCCAGCAGCCAAGATCGGGACTTGTACAATGAGCAGTTCTTC. Its protein is CASSQDRDLYNEQFF.

The genes are TRBV29-1 and TRBJ2-3; the D gene is possibly TRBD1 (6 bases). This CDR3 spans 14 amino acids. Trimming took off 3 bases at V and 2 bases at J, with 12 bases between the two ends. The germline V gene has CDR1 SQVTM and CDR2 ANQGSEA. The CDR3 DNA is TGCAGCGTTGAGGGGGCGGCAGTCACAGATACGCAGTATTTT. Amino acid sequence: CSVEGAAVTDTQYF.

The J gene is TRBJ1-1, the V gene TRBV21-1; the table's D gene call, TRBD1, was not cross checked with the DNA. TRBV21-1 is labeled a pseudogene. This CDR3 is 16 amino acids long. The CDR3 DNA reads TGTGCCAGCAGCAAAAACAGGATCCTCACGATGGCTGAAGCTTTCTTT. The encoded protein is CASSKNRILTMAEAFF.

The chain combines TRBV4-2 with TRBJ1-4; D is uncertain. The CDR3 length is 13 residues. The germline V gene encodes CDR1 LGHNA and CDR2 YNFKEQ. Trimming removed 8 bases at V and 4 bases at J, with 11 bases between. This CDR3 reads CASQQRLNEKLFF. CDR3 bases: TGTGCCAGCCAACAAAGACTTAATGAAAAACTGTTTTTT.

This sequence joins TRBV12-3 or TRBV12-4 and TRBJ1-4; the match to TRBD1 covers 8 bases. CDR3 size: 13 residues. The V and J ends lost 6 bases and 8 bases, in that order; junction bases with no gene match: 5. Written as DNA, the CDR3 is TGTGCCAGCAGCCCCGGACAGGGCGAAAAACTGTTTTTT. It encodes CASSPGQGEKLFF.

The chain uses TRBV7-8 and TRBJ2-7; TRBD2 matches 9 bases. The germline V gene has CDR1 SGHVS and CDR2 FQNEAQ. Germline trimming cut 1 base from V and 2 bases from J; bases unmatched to any gene: 6. The CDR3 covers 16 residues. The CDR3, as DNA: TGTGCCAGCAGCTTAGATCGGCTAGCGGGACCCTACGAGCAGTACGTC. Translated: CASSLDRLAGPYEQYV.

The chain recombines TRBV28 with TRBJ2-7, with 9 bases identical to TRBD1. CDR1 and CDR2 from the germline V gene are MDHEN and SYDVKM. V shed 7 bases, J shed 4 bases, and the junction held 8 bases outside the gene matches. The CDR3 sequence is 14 residues long. CDR3 in amino acids: CASTLGQGRYEQYF. Here the CDR3 DNA reads TGTGCCAGCACCCTCGGACAGGGGAGGTACGAGCAGTACTTC.

The V gene is TRBV6-5, the J gene TRBJ1-2; 8 nucleotides match TRBD1. CDR1 MNHEY and CDR2 SVGAGI come from the germline V gene. There are 14 residues in the CDR3. Trimming took 5 bases from V and 4 from J; bases not matched to a gene: 6. This CDR3 reads CASSPQGAVYGYTF. CDR3 nucleotide sequence: TGTGCCAGCAGTCCCCAGGGGGCCGTCTATGGCTACACCTTC.

This chain uses TRBV3-1 (or the pseudogene TRBV3-2) with TRBJ1-4; D gene unclear. Germline loops: CDR1 LGHDT, CDR2 YNNKEL (reference sequence). V was trimmed by 3 bases and J by 5 bases, leaving 16 bases between them. The CDR3 has 16 amino acids. The CDR3, as DNA: TGTGCCAGCAGCCAGGACCCTGGGAGAGGAAATGAAAAACTGTTTTTT. Protein: CASSQDPGRGNEKLFF.